This T cell receptor beta chain came from a study of response to subunit inactivated influenza vaccine (dated by TCRdb to the late 2010s). As for the study more broadly: Deep quantitative T cell receptor repertoire profiling was used in the study to track responses to a trivalent subunit inactivated influenza vaccine. The full study reports these points: According to the authors, only a limited number of new T cells may be recruited by each seasonal influenza vaccination.

Trimming removed 0 bases from V and 3 bases from J, leaving 12 bases between the germline ends. The CDR3 runs 15 amino acids, cysteine and phenylalanine included. Just the 45-base CDR3 DNA is kept, in frame starting at base 1. Per the germline V gene, LGHNA is the CDR1 and YNFKEQ is the CDR2. The library was prepared using RT-PCR. TCRdb shows the sequencer as Illumina HiSeq 2500. TCRdb took the public reads, trimmed them with fastp at Q25, ran MiXCR for clone calling and kept in-frame beta chains. Rows matching on CDR3 protein sequence are summarized as one entry with the most common DNA and genes. The sample has about 650,000 distinct CDR3 sequences on record, approximately 14% of them singletons. Of the sample, 11% is held by the ten largest clones. In the case of this clonotype: There is no known antigen for this receptor. Per-base quality was not reported, and no clone a single base away is much larger than it.

The chain was built from TRBV4-2 and TRBJ2-7; the D gene assignment is perhaps TRBD1 or TRBD2, with each matching 5 bases. This clonotype originated in a man in his fifties who received an inactivated influenza vaccine. Donor details come from another sample of the same person, matched by shared clones. The specimen was PBMCs from blood, collected about 12 days after vaccination. The nucleotides are TGTGCCAGCAGCCAAGAGAGGGGTGACCTCTACGAGCAGTACTTC. This sequence encodes CASSQERGDLYEQYF.